The table lists the clone carrying this TCR beta chain with a count of one. Sequencing used immunoSEQ multiplex PCR; TCRdb keeps in-frame clones, though not all of them. The table shows approximately 130,000 clones, with approximately 85% occurring only once. Pooling was applied to second doses at about 4 or about 12 weeks. This sample is drawn from a study of T cell responses to AZD1222 COVID-19 vaccine. This CDR3 spans 14 amino acids. The V end was cut by 4 bases, the J end by 6 bases, with 16 bases between. Germline CDR1 reads DFQATT; CDR2 reads SNEGSKA (reference sequence). This TCR was recovered from an adult who received the AZD1222 COVID-19 vaccine. Source: peripheral blood, taken 28 days after the second AZD1222 dose. The chain joins TRBV20-1 to TRBJ2-1, with D tentatively TRBD2 (7 bases). The CDR3 is CSANERDIINEQFF. The CDR3 DNA follows: TGCAGTGCTAATGAGCGGGACATAATCAATGAGCAGTTCTTC.